This T cell receptor (beta chain) was profiled in a study of beta chain features in type 1 diabetes. Sorting based on CD45RO/CCR7/CD25/CD127/CD95/CD27 separated CD4+ naive, central memory, regulatory and stem cell-like memory cells. Notes on the study in general: For patients and controls alike, PCR might favor shorter templates to the same degree. Patients with Type 1 diabetes showed moderately but significantly shorter TCRB CDR3s in all four CD4+ subsets.

Expressed TCRB transcripts were sequenced, since all the RNA that had been isolated was reverse transcribed. TCRdb's copy holds only in-frame clones and misses some; the assay was immunoSEQ multiplex PCR. The sample has 150,000 to 190,000 clones, around 10% seen once. This clone was detected only a few times. Its antigen is unidentified. Additional DNA sequences in this sample encode the identical CDR3. The CDR3 is made up of 13 amino acids. Looked up from germline, CDR1 is SQVTM and CDR2 is ANQGSEA. V trimming: 6 bases; J trimming: 7 bases; junction bases outside the gene matches: 8. The sequence was collected from a man aged 18 to 29 in good health. V is TRBV29-1 and J is TRBJ1-5; TRBD1 agrees at 8 bases. Material: central memory CD4+ T cells from blood. The CDR3 loop reads CSVGDRGDQPQHF. The CDR3 DNA reads TGCAGCGTGGGAGACAGGGGAGACCAGCCCCAGCATTTT.